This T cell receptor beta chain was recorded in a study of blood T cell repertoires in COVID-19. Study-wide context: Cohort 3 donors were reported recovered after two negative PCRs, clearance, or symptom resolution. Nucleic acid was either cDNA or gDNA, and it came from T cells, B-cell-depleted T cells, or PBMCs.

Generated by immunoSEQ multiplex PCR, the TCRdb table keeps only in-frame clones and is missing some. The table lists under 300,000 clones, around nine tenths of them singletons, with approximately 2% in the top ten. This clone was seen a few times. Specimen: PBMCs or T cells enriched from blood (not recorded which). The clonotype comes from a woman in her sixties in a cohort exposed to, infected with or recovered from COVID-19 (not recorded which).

The CDR3 coding sequence is TGTGCCAGCAGCCAAGGGGGCCAGGGACCCGGGGAGCTGTTTTTT. It yields the protein CASSQGGQGPGELFF. J is TRBJ2-2 and V is TRBV7-9, with 7 nucleotides matching TRBD1. CDR1 is SEHNR and CDR2 is FQNEAQ in the germline V gene (reference sequence). This CDR3 has 15 residues. J was trimmed by 6 bases and V by 5 bases; bases with no gene match: 9. Supplemented by reference TRBV7-9 and TRBJ2-2, the full variable domain reads DTGVSQNPRHKITKRGQNVTFRCDPISEHNRLYWYRQTLGQGPEFLTYFQNEAQLEKSRLLSDRFSAERPKGSFSTLEIQRTEQGDSAMYLCASSQGGQGPGELFFGEGSRLTVL.